This passage covers 5 T cell receptor beta chains from one sample sequenced in a study of blood T cell repertoires in COVID-19. Assay: immunoSEQ multiplex PCR; the TCRdb copy retains only in-frame clones and omits some. The sample consists of some 80,000 clones, roughly 78% of them appearing once. Sequenced sample: peripheral blood. These receptors were collected from a woman of 80 years or more with active or convalescent COVID-19.

The chain carries TRBV4-2 and TRBJ2-5; the match to TRBD2 covers 9 bases. The trim removed 0 bases at V and 5 bases at J, leaving 7 bases unmatched. The CDR3 covers 16 residues. CDR1 is LGHNA, CDR2 YNFKEQ, per germline. This chain's CDR3 is CASSQEGTSRGETQYF. CDR3 nucleotides: TGTGCCAGCAGCCAAGAAGGGACTAGCCGGGGGGAGACCCAGTACTTC.

The rearrangement joins TRBV7-3 to TRBJ1-5, with 9 bases aligning to TRBD1. From germline, CDR1 is SGHTA and CDR2 FQGTGA. The CDR3 contains 13 residues. J gave up 7 bases and V 4 bases, and 2 bases lay outside the gene matches. CDR3 coding DNA: TGTGCCAGCAGCTCTACAGGGGGCCAGCCCCAGCATTTT. Its protein is CASSSTGGQPQHF.

The chain links TRBV5-1 to TRBJ1-2, with D possibly being TRBD1 (5 bases). In germline, CDR1 is SGHRS, CDR2 YFSETQ. The length of the CDR3 is 16 residues. V was cut by 4 bases and J by 1 base, with 17 bases left in between. The CDR3, as DNA: TGCGCCAGCAGCCCCGGATGGGGGGGGGATAACTATGGCTACACCTTC. As protein: CASSPGWGGDNYGYTF.

In this sample, this clone turned up once. This chain uses TRBV24-1 with TRBJ2-7; TRBD2 aligns across 8 bases. V dropped 3 bases and J dropped 7; count of bases not matched to a gene: 10. Germline V lookup: CDR1 KGHDR, CDR2 SFDVKD. The length of the CDR3 is 15 residues. In DNA, the CDR3 is TGTGCCACCAGTGATGCAACGGGAGGGTTGTGGGAGCAGTACTTC. This encodes CATSDATGGLWEQYF.

The rearrangement uses TRBV11-2 and TRBJ2-1, with a tentative D call TRBD1 (6 bases). Germline CDR1 reads SGHAT; CDR2 reads FQNNGV. CDR3 length: 15 residues. Trimming removed 1 base from V and 4 bases from J, with 11 bases in between. Here the CDR3 DNA reads TGTGCCAGCAGCTTAGCCGGGACACAGTACAATGAGCAGTTCTTC. This sequence encodes CASSLAGTQYNEQFF.